Following are 23 T cell receptor beta chains from one sample sequenced in a study of blood T cell repertoires in COVID-19. TCRdb keeps only in-frame clones here, not all; method: immunoSEQ multiplex PCR. The sample has roughly 250,000 clones, about 87% seen once; the top ten hold approximately 1.6%. The sample taken for sequencing was PBMCs or T cells enriched from blood (not recorded which). These receptors all stem from a woman aged 45-59 years who had recovered from COVID-19.

This clone showed up just once. V usage is TRBV3-1 (or the pseudogene TRBV3-2) and J usage is TRBJ1-6; 8 positions agree with TRBD1. V dropped 0 bases and J dropped 9; count of bases not matched to a gene: 10. Germline CDR1 is LGHDT and CDR2 is YNNKEL (reference sequence). This CDR3 spans 17 amino acids. The CDR3: CASSQEVPGGYASPLHF. CDR3 DNA: TGTGCCAGCAGCCAAGAAGTCCCAGGGGGCTATGCTTCACCCCTCCACTTT.

The rearrangement uses TRBV12-5 and TRBJ1-4; weak D call: TRBD1 (5 bases). The CDR3 extends over 17 amino acids. The germline V and J ends were trimmed by 3 bases and 5 bases, with 19 bases remaining between them. The V gene's germline CDR1 is LGHNT and CDR2 FRNRAP. This CDR3 is CASGFKGLPQLNEKLFF. CDR3 in DNA: TGTGCTAGTGGTTTCAAGGGGCTGCCTCAATTAAATGAAAAACTGTTTTTT.

This chain links TRBV11-2 with TRBJ1-2, with D possibly TRBD1 on 6 matching bases. Trimming took 5 bases from V and 4 from J, leaving 20 bases between them. Per germline, CDR1 SGHAT and CDR2 FQNNGV. The CDR3 has 16 amino acids. The DNA of the CDR3 is TGTGCCAGCAGCCCAAGTACAGGGTATGTTGGCTATGGCTACACCTTC. The encoded protein is CASSPSTGYVGYGYTF.

The chain employs TRBV28 and TRBJ1-5; weak D call: TRBD1 (5 bases). The germline V gene has CDR1 MDHEN and CDR2 SYDVKM. The V and J ends lost 4 bases and 0 bases respectively, with 10 bases between them. The CDR3 is 15 amino acids. As DNA, the CDR3 is TGTGCCAGCAGTTATTGGGGCAATAGCAATCAGCCCCAGCATTTT. Residues: CASSYWGNSNQPQHF. Supplemented by reference TRBV28 and TRBJ1-5, the full variable domain reads DVKVTQSSRYLVKRTGEKVFLECVQDMDHENMFWYRQDPGLGLRLIYFSYDVKMKEKGDIPEGYSVSREKKERFSLILESASTNQTSMYLCASSYWGNSNQPQHFGDGTRLSIL.

V is TRBV5-1 and J is TRBJ1-2; D unresolved. The length of the CDR3 is 13 residues. Germline-derived CDR1 and CDR2 are SGHRS and YFSETQ. Trimming cost V 1 base and J 6 bases, with 10 bases left between them. CDR3 DNA sequence: TGCGCCAGCAGCTTGAAGTCTGCTAATGGCTACACCTTC. This sequence encodes CASSLKSANGYTF.

The rearrangement joins TRBV5-5 to TRBJ2-1; 10 bases align to TRBD2. The trim removed 2 bases at V and 0 bases at J, leaving 8 bases unmatched. This CDR3 has 18 amino acids. Germline V gene sequence: CDR1 SGHKS, CDR2 YYEKEE (reference sequence). The CDR3 sequence is CASSLRTSGMFSYNEQFF. DNA of the CDR3: TGTGCCAGCAGCTTAAGGACTAGCGGCATGTTCTCCTACAATGAGCAGTTCTTC.

The chain combines TRBV5-4 with TRBJ2-1; D remains unclear. V lost 3 bases to trimming and J lost 5 bases, with 9 bases between them. This CDR3 region has 13 residues. Germline values: CDR1 SGHNT, CDR2 YYREEE (reference sequence). CDR3 residues: CASSYRLNNEQFF. The CDR3 nucleotides are TGTGCCAGCAGCTACCGACTCAACAATGAGCAGTTCTTC.

The chain employs TRBV28 and TRBJ1-5; D unclear. CDR3 length: 14 amino acids. The germline CDR1 and CDR2 sequences are MDHEN and SYDVKM. The V end was cut by 8 bases, the J end by 0 bases, with 11 bases between. CDR3 nucleotide sequence: TGTGCCAGCGCCGTGGGAGATAGCAATCAGCCCCAGCATTTT. Residues: CASAVGDSNQPQHF.

V gene TRBV27 combines with J gene TRBJ2-6; tentative D call: TRBD1 (5 bases). Germline V gene data show CDR1 as MNHEY and CDR2 as SMNVEV (reference sequence). CDR3 length: 18 amino acids. V was pared by 6 bases and J by 0 bases, with 18 bases between. CDR3 in DNA: TGTGCCAGCAGCTTTATGAGCAGGGCTAGCTCTGGGGCCAACGTCCTGACTTTC. Translated: CASSFMSRASSGANVLTF.

V and J are TRBV19 and TRBJ1-4, with TRBD1 as a possible D gene (6 bases). The V end lost 8 bases, the J end lost 5 bases, and 15 bases lay between the germline ends. Germline V gene data show CDR1 as LNHDA and CDR2 as SQIVND (reference sequence). This CDR3 is 14 amino acids long. CDR3 in amino acids: CASAPDSYNEKLFF. In DNA, the CDR3 is TGTGCCAGTGCCCCGGACAGCTACAATGAAAAACTGTTTTTT.

The chain recombines TRBV28 with TRBJ1-6; weak D call: TRBD1 (6 bases). Trimming took off 5 bases at V and 7 bases at J, with 12 bases between the two ends. Germline-derived CDR1 and CDR2 are MDHEN and SYDVKM. This CDR3 contains 14 residues. The chain's CDR3 is CASSPGGPNSPLHF. Written as DNA, the CDR3 is TGTGCCAGCAGTCCCGGGGGGCCCAATTCACCCCTCCACTTT.

This chain links TRBV7-9 with TRBJ2-3; 13 nucleotides match TRBD2. The ends lost 5 bases at V and 5 bases at J; junction bases unmatched: 7. Germline lookup yields CDR1 SEHNR and CDR2 FQNEAQ (reference sequence). This CDR3 comprises 16 residues. The DNA for the CDR3 is TGTGCCAGCAGCCGGACTAGCGGGAGAGTCATAGATACGCAGTATTTT. Translated, it gives CASSRTSGRVIDTQYF. The variable domain in full, completed from reference TRBV7-9 and TRBJ2-3, reads DTGVSQNPRHKITKRGQNVTFRCDPISEHNRLYWYRQTLGQGPEFLTYFQNEAQLEKSRLLSDRFSAERPKGSFSTLEIQRTEQGDSAMYLCASSRTSGRVIDTQYFGPGTRLTVL.

The V gene is TRBV5-5, the J gene TRBJ1-5; D unresolved. This CDR3 comprises 14 residues. Trimming removed 0 bases at V and 10 bases at J, with 14 bases between. Germline loops: CDR1 SGHKS, CDR2 YYEKEE (reference sequence). This chain's CDR3 is CASSLVAAPGPQHF. The CDR3 nucleotides are TGTGCCAGCAGCTTGGTGGCGGCCCCGGGACCCCAGCATTTT.

This clone was seen a single time. This sequence joins TRBV19 and TRBJ1-1, with 9 positions matching TRBD1. The CDR3 consists of 14 residues. The V and J ends lost 1 base and 5 bases, in that order; junction bases with no gene match: 2. CDR1 and CDR2 from the germline V gene are LNHDA and SQIVND (reference sequence). The CDR3 loop reads CASSIGTGVTEAFF. The CDR3 DNA is TGTGCCAGTAGTATAGGGACAGGGGTAACTGAAGCTTTCTTT.

The genes are TRBV29-1 and TRBJ1-3; D is undetermined. V was cut by 7 bases and J by 2 bases, with 12 bases left in between. This CDR3 is 13 amino acids long. Germline CDR1 is SQVTM and CDR2 is ANQGSEA. CDR3 in DNA: TGCAGCGCCGCTCCGGGTACTGGAAACACCATATATTTT. Protein sequence: CSAAPGTGNTIYF.

V gene TRBV3-1 (or the pseudogene TRBV3-2) combines with J gene TRBJ2-1; TRBD2 agrees at 7 bases. The CDR3 sequence is 14 residues long. CDR1 is LGHDT, CDR2 YNNKEL, per germline (reference sequence). J was trimmed by 10 bases and V by 1 base; bases with no gene match: 7. The CDR3 DNA is TGTGCCAGCAGCCAAGCCCGGGGGAGGGCAGAGCAGTTCTTC. It codes for CASSQARGRAEQFF.

J is TRBJ2-1 and V is TRBV12-5; a weak D match, TRBD2 (7 bases). Trimming cost V 8 bases and J 9 bases, with 26 bases left between them. The CDR3 is 16 residues long. Germline values: CDR1 LGHNT, CDR2 FRNRAP. CDR3: CASSRGGEGLAPEQFF. In nucleotides, the CDR3 is TGTGCTAGTTCGCGCGGGGGCGAGGGGCTAGCGCCTGAGCAGTTCTTC.

V and J are TRBV3-1 (or the pseudogene TRBV3-2) and TRBJ1-2; 8 nucleotides line up with TRBD1. The CDR3 has 13 amino acids. J lost 8 bases, V lost 6 bases, and 8 bases had no gene match. Germline V lookup: CDR1 LGHDT, CDR2 YNNKEL (reference sequence). The CDR3 nucleotides read TGTGCCAGCAGTCCGGGACAGGTCTTGGGCTACACCTTC. Its translation: CASSPGQVLGYTF.

The rearrangement uses TRBV28 and TRBJ2-1, with TRBD2 identical over 13 bases. After removal of 3 bases from V and 6 bases from J, the junction contained 8 bases not matched to a gene. Germline V gene sequence: CDR1 MDHEN, CDR2 SYDVKM. This CDR3 region has 17 residues. Here the CDR3 DNA reads TGTGCCAGCAGTTTGGCTGGGACTAGCGGGAAGGGCAATGAGCAGTTCTTC. Translation gives CASSLAGTSGKGNEQFF.

The chain employs TRBV29-1 and TRBJ1-1; maybe TRBD1 (5 bases). Germline CDR1 reads SQVTM; CDR2 reads ANQGSEA. This CDR3 is 14 amino acids long. With 6 bases removed from V and 1 base from J, the gap between germline ends came to 15 bases. In DNA form, the CDR3 reads TGCAGCGTCGCAGAAGGACAAGAGAACACTGAAGCTTTCTTT. It is translated as CSVAEGQENTEAFF.

As DNA, the CDR3 is TGCGCCAGCAGCCAGGGACAGAAACAAGAGACCCAGTACTTC. Its translation is CASSQGQKQETQYF. The J gene is TRBJ2-5, the V gene TRBV5-1; 7 bases are shared with TRBD1. Germline values: CDR1 SGHRS, CDR2 YFSETQ. The V gene end was trimmed by 4 bases and the J gene end by 2 bases; junction bases not matched to a gene: 5. This CDR3 comprises 14 residues.

V and J are TRBV2 and TRBJ2-5; 10 bases match TRBD2. Germline CDR1 SNHLY, CDR2 FYNNEI. Trimming removed 6 bases from V and 5 bases from J; junction bases left unmatched: 6. The CDR3 runs 14 residues. This chain's CDR3 is CASRASGRGETQYF. For the CDR3, the DNA is TGTGCCAGCAGGGCTAGCGGGAGAGGCGAGACCCAGTACTTC.

The chain is built from TRBV18 and TRBJ2-7; D gene uncertain. The length of the CDR3 is 14 residues. Germline CDR1 KGHSH, CDR2 LQKENI. Trimming cost V 4 bases and J 3 bases, with 13 bases left between them. CDR3 loop: CASSLGSSIYEQYF. CDR3 coding DNA: TGTGCCAGCTCACTGGGCTCCTCGATCTACGAGCAGTACTTC.